This is a list of T cell receptor beta chains from one sample in a study of blood T cell repertoires in COVID-19. The repertoire was sequenced with immunoSEQ multiplex PCR; TCRdb's copy has only in-frame clones and lacks some. The repertoire holds around 250,000 clones, with roughly four fifths as singletons. Input material: PBMCs or T cells enriched from blood (not recorded which). Receptors were obtained from a man aged 50 to 59 who had recovered from COVID-19. The CDR3 runs from the conserved cysteine through the conserved F or W. The D gene is left open where the match is weak. For some rows the clone size is stated as once, few or many, or as a class when expanded; others skip it.

j_call cdr3_length v_call d_call clone_size cdr3_aa cdr3_nt
TRBJ1-3 14 TRBV3-1/TRBV3-2 NA NA CASSLRTGGNTIYF TGTGCCAGCAGCTTAAGGACTGGAGGAAACACCATATATTTT
TRBJ2-7 15 TRBV3-1/TRBV3-2 TRBD1 NA CASSQAGQGQSEQYF TGTGCCAGCAGCCAAGCGGGACAGGGGCAGAGCGAGCAGTACTTC
TRBJ1-6 14 TRBV5-1 NA NA CASSLNQKNSPLHF TGCGCCAGCAGCTTGAACCAGAAGAATTCACCCCTCCACTTT
TRBJ2-7 11 TRBV12-3/TRBV12-4 NA NA CASSRRQGLYF TGTGCCAGCAGTCGTCGACAGGGACTGTACTTC
TRBJ2-1 14 TRBV11-2 TRBD2 NA CASSRPGLVQEQFF TGTGCCAGCAGCCGTCCGGGACTAGTCCAGGAGCAGTTCTTC
TRBJ1-2 15 TRBV28 TRBD1 NA CASSLPGAGGDGYTF TGTGCCAGCAGTTTACCCGGGGCAGGGGGCGATGGCTACACCTTC
TRBJ1-1 14 TRBV15 NA NA CATSRLPGGTEAFF TGTGCCACCAGCAGACTTCCGGGGGGCACTGAAGCTTTCTTT
TRBJ1-2 13 TRBV18 NA few CASSPGQDYGYTF TGTGCCAGCTCCCCGGGACAAGACTATGGCTACACCTTC
TRBJ2-3 15 TRBV5-6 TRBD2 once CASSLVRGVTDTQYF TGTGCCAGCAGCTTGGTGCGGGGGGTCACAGATACGCAGTATTTT
TRBJ2-7 16 TRBV21-1 NA NA CASSPPGQASSYEQYF TGTGCCAGCAGCCCCCCTGGCCAGGCTTCCTCCTACGAGCAGTACTTC
TRBJ1-5 15 TRBV28 NA once CASSLTVYSNQPQHF TGTGCCAGCAGTTTGACAGTATATAGCAATCAGCCCCAGCATTTT
TRBJ1-1 13 TRBV10-1 TRBD1 few CASSRQGLAEAFF TGCGCCAGCAGTAGACAGGGTTTGGCTGAAGCTTTCTTT
TRBJ1-6 14 TRBV2 TRBD1 NA CASRDTGAPFPLHF TGTGCCAGCAGAGATACAGGGGCGCCTTTCCCCCTCCACTTT
TRBJ1-6 16 TRBV7-8 TRBD1 NA CASSLAMTGGRSPLHF TGTGCCAGCAGCTTAGCGATGACAGGGGGCAGGTCACCCCTCCACTTT
TRBJ2-4 16 TRBV27 NA NA CASSLRGDLAKNIQYF TGTGCCAGCAGTTTACGGGGAGACTTAGCCAAAAACATTCAGTACTTC
TRBJ2-3 14 TRBV4-2 NA many CASSQTLFTDTQYF TGTGCCAGCAGCCAAACCCTATTCACAGATACGCAGTATTTT
TRBJ2-5 16 TRBV4-1 NA NA CASSPFSGQDGETQYF TGCGCCAGCAGCCCCTTCTCTGGGCAGGATGGGGAGACCCAGTACTTC
TRBJ2-7 14 TRBV5-1 TRBD1 NA CASSSSGTAYEQYF TGCGCCAGCAGCTCCTCCGGGACAGCCTACGAGCAGTACTTC
TRBJ2-7 16 TRBV6-2/TRBV6-3 NA NA CASSGRGFVSSYEQYF TGTGCCAGCAGTGGACGGGGTTTCGTTAGCTCCTACGAGCAGTACTTC
TRBJ1-5 15 TRBV29-1 TRBD1 NA CSVENPGGGHQPQHF TGCAGCGTCGAAAACCCAGGGGGAGGTCATCAGCCCCAGCATTTT
TRBJ2-7 16 TRBV28 TRBD2 NA CASKIVGGGSSYEQYF TGTGCCAGCAAAATCGTGGGGGGGGGAAGCTCCTACGAGCAGTACTTC
TRBJ2-1 18 TRBV7-9 TRBD2 NA CASSFDLRALAGEVEQFF TGTGCCAGCAGCTTTGATTTACGTGCGCTAGCGGGGGAAGTTGAGCAGTTCTTC
TRBJ1-2 15 TRBV4-1 TRBD1 NA CASSLRDRDNYGYTF TGCGCCAGCAGCCTGAGGGACAGGGATAACTATGGCTACACCTTC
TRBJ1-2 15 TRBV6-5 NA once CASSYSRGRPYGYTF TGTGCCAGCAGTTACTCCAGGGGCCGTCCTTATGGCTACACCTTC
TRBJ2-1 15 TRBV15 TRBD2 many CATSRDRASGNEQFF TGTGCCACCAGCAGAGATCGGGCTAGCGGCAATGAGCAGTTCTTC
TRBJ2-2 15 TRBV3-1/TRBV3-2 NA NA CASSLAAPNTGELFF TGTGCCAGCAGCTTAGCGGCCCCGAACACCGGGGAGCTGTTTTTT
TRBJ2-1 16 TRBV7-3 TRBD2 NA CASSSLTSGDPNEQFF TGTGCCAGCAGCTCTTTAACTAGCGGCGACCCTAATGAGCAGTTCTTC
TRBJ1-2 15 TRBV19 NA NA CASSISGAPNYGYTF TGTGCCAGTAGTATTTCAGGGGCTCCTAACTATGGCTACACCTTC
TRBJ2-1 13 TRBV27 TRBD2 NA CASSERGGNEQFF TGTGCCAGCAGCGAGCGGGGAGGGAATGAGCAGTTCTTC
TRBJ2-3 15 TRBV3-1/TRBV3-2 NA once CASSLGDPSYDTQYF TGTGCCAGCAGTCTCGGGGATCCTTCATACGATACGCAGTATTTT
TRBJ2-3 17 TRBV6-2/TRBV6-3 TRBD2 few CASSYSLVAGGTDTQYF TGTGCCAGCAGTTACTCATTGGTAGCGGGAGGAACAGATACGCAGTATTTT